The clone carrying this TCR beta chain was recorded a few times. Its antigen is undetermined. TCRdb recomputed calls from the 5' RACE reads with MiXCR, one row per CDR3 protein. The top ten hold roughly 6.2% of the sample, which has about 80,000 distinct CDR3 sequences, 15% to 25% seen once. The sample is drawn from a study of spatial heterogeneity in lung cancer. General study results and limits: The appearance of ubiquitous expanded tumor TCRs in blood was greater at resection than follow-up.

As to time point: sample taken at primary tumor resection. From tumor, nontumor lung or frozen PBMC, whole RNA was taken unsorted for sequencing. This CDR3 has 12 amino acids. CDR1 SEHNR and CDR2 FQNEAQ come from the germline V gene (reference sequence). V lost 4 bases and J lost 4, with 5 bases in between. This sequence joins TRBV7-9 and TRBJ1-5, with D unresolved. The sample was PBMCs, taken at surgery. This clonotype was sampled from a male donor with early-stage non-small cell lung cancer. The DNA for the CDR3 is TGTGCCAGCAGCTGGGAAAATCAGCCCCAGCATTTT. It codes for CASSWENQPQHF.